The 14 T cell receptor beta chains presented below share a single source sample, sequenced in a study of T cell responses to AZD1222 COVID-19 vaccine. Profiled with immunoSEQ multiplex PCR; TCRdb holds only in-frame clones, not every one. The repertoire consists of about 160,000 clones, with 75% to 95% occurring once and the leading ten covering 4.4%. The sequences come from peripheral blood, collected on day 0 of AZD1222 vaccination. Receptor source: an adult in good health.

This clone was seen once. The CDR3 loop is CASSVVGLGTEQFF. Here the CDR3 DNA reads TGTGCCAGCAGCGTAGTGGGACTAGGTACTGAGCAGTTCTTC. The chain recombines TRBV9 with TRBJ2-1, with 8 bases lining up with TRBD2. Germline values: CDR1 SGDLS, CDR2 YYNGEE. The CDR3 has 14 residues. The J segment lost 9 bases and the V segment lost 0 bases, leaving 5 bases of the junction unmatched.

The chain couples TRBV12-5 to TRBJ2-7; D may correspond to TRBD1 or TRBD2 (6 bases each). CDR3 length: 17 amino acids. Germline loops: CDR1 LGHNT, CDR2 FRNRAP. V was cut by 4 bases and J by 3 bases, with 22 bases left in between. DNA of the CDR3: TGTGCTAGTGGTTCCGGGACTCAACAGGGTCTTGGCTACGAGCAGTACTTC. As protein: CASGSGTQQGLGYEQYF.

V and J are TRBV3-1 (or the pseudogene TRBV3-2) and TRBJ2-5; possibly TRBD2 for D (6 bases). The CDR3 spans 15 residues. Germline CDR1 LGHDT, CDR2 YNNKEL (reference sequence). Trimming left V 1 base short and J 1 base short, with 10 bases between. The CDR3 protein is CASSQGRRVQETQYF. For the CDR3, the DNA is TGTGCCAGCAGCCAAGGCCGGAGGGTCCAAGAGACCCAGTACTTC.

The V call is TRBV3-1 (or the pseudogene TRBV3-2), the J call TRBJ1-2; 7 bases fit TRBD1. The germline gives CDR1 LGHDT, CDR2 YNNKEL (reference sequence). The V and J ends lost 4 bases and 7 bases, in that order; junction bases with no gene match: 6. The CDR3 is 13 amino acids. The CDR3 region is CASSLHDRAGYTF. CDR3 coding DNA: TGTGCCAGCAGCCTCCACGACAGGGCTGGCTACACCTTC.

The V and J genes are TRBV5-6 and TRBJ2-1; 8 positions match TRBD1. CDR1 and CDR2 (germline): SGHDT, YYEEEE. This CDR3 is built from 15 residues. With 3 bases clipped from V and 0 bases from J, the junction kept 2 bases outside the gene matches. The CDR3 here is CASSWTGSSYNEQFF. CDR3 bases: TGTGCCAGCAGCTGGACAGGGTCCTCCTACAATGAGCAGTTCTTC.

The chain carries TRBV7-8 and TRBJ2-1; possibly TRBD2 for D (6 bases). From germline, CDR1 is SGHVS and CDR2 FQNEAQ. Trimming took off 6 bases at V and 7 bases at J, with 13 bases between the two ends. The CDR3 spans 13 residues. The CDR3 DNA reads TGTGCCAGCAGTCTTAGCGGTTCGAATGAGCAGTTCTTC. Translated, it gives CASSLSGSNEQFF.

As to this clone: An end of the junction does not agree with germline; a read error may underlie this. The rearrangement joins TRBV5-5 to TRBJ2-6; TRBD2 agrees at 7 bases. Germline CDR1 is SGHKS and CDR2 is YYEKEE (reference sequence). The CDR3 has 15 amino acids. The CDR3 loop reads CARSLGGTGANVLTF. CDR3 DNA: TGTGCCCGCAGCTTGGGGGGGACTGGGGCCAACGTCCTGACTTTC.

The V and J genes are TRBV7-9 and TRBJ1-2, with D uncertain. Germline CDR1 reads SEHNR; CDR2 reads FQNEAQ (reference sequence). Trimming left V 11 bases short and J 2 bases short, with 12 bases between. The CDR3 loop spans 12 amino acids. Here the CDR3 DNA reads TGTGCCCCCCGCAACGTAAACTATGGCTACACCTTC. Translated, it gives CAPRNVNYGYTF.

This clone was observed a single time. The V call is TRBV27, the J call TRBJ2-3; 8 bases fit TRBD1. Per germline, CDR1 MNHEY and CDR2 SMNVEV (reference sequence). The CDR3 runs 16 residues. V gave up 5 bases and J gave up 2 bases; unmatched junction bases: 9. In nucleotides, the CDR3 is TGTGCCAGCAGTAGGTGGCAGGGGGCGAACACAGATACGCAGTATTTT. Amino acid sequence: CASSRWQGANTDTQYF.

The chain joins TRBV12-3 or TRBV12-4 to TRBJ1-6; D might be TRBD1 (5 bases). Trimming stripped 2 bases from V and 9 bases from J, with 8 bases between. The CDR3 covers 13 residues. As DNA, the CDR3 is TGTGCCAGCAGTTTAAACCAGGGTTCACCCCTCCACTTT. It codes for CASSLNQGSPLHF.

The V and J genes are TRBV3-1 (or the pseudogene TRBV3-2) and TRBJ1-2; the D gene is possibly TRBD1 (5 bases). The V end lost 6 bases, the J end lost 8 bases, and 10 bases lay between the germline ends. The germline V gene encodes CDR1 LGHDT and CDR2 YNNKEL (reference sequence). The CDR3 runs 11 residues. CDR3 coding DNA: TGTGCCAGCAGTCCAGGGTTAGGCTACACCTTC. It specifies CASSPGLGYTF.

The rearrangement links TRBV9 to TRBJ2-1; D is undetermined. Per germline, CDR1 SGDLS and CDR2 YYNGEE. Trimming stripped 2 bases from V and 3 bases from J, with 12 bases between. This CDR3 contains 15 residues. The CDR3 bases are TGTGCCAGCAGCGTCAACACGAACCACTACAATGAGCAGTTCTTC. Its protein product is CASSVNTNHYNEQFF.

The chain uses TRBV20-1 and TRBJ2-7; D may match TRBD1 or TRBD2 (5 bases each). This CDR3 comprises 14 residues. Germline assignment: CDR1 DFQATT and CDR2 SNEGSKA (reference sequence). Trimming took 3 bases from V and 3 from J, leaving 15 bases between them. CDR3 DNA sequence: TGCAGTGCTAGTAATTTGGGGGTGGACTACGAGCAGTACTTC. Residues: CSASNLGVDYEQYF.

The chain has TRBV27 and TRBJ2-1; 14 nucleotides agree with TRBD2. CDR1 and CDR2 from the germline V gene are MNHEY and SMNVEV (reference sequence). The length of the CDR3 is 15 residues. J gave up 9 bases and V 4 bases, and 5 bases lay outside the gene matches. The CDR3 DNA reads TGTGCCAGCAGTTCGGGGACTAGCGGGAGTGCTGAGCAGTTCTTC. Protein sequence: CASSSGTSGSAEQFF.